Listed below are T cell receptor beta chains from one sample, sequenced in a study of breast tumors, draining lymph nodes, adjacent tissues. A single record per CDR3 protein comes from TCRdb applying MiXCR to the multiplex PCR reads. This table holds about 100,000 distinct CDR3 sequences, around 20% found once. Sequencing was performed on axillary lymph node tissue. These receptors were taken from a female donor with breast cancer. Some clones in this sample may be carry-over from other donors' samples. CDR3s include the opening cysteine and the closing phenylalanine or tryptophan. Each record gives: J gene, V gene, clone size, D gene, CDR3 protein, CDR3 DNA. A D gene is named only where the DNA matches it firmly. Size is stated for part of the rows, as once, few or many counts, or as a class when the clone is expanded.

J gene: TRBJ2-7
V gene: TRBV5-4
clone size: many
D gene: .
CDR3 protein: CASSSSENRFYEQYF
CDR3 DNA: TGTGCCAGCAGCTCCTCCGAAAACAGGTTCTACGAGCAGTACTTC

J gene: TRBJ2-7
V gene: TRBV6-2/TRBV6-3
clone size: .
D gene: TRBD2
CDR3 protein: CASSYHRGGYEQYF
CDR3 DNA: TGTGCCAGCAGTTACCACCGCGGGGGGTACGAGCAGTACTTC

J gene: TRBJ1-5
V gene: TRBV6-1
clone size: many
D gene: TRBD1
CDR3 protein: CASSDLSWTGYNQPQHF
CDR3 DNA: TGTGCCAGCAGTGACCTGTCTTGGACAGGGTACAATCAGCCCCAGCATTTT

J gene: TRBJ1-6
V gene: TRBV12-3/TRBV12-4
clone size: many
D gene: .
CDR3 protein: CASSPDRPSPLHF
CDR3 DNA: TGTGCCAGCAGCCCGGACAGACCCTCACCCCTCCACTTT

J gene: TRBJ1-1
V gene: TRBV5-5
clone size: few
D gene: .
CDR3 protein: CASSLVALMNTEAFF
CDR3 DNA: TGTGCCAGCAGCTTGGTTGCATTAATGAACACTGAAGCTTTCTTT

J gene: TRBJ2-1
V gene: TRBV6-1
clone size: .
D gene: .
CDR3 protein: CASSERPNYGGSYNEQFF
CDR3 DNA: TGTGCCAGCAGTGAAAGACCAAACTACGGGGGCTCTTACAATGAGCAGTTCTTC

J gene: TRBJ2-3
V gene: TRBV5-4
clone size: many
D gene: .
CDR3 protein: CASSEKVGRITDTQYF
CDR3 DNA: TGTGCCAGCAGCGAAAAGGTGGGGCGGATCACAGATACGCAGTATTTT

J gene: TRBJ2-7
V gene: TRBV7-6
clone size: many
D gene: TRBD1
CDR3 protein: CASSARDSYEQYF
CDR3 DNA: TGTGCCAGCAGCGCCCGGGACAGCTACGAGCAGTACTTC

J gene: TRBJ1-1
V gene: TRBV20-1
clone size: .
D gene: .
CDR3 protein: CSASGAGMNTEAFF
CDR3 DNA: TGCAGTGCTAGTGGGGCAGGGATGAACACTGAAGCTTTCTTT

J gene: TRBJ2-3
V gene: TRBV6-2/TRBV6-3
clone size: many
D gene: TRBD1
CDR3 protein: CASSPRTGVVADTQYF
CDR3 DNA: TGTGCCAGCAGTCCGAGGACAGGGGTGGTGGCAGATACGCAGTATTTT

J gene: TRBJ2-1
V gene: TRBV11-1
clone size: many
D gene: TRBD2
CDR3 protein: CASSLTASGRSYNEQFF
CDR3 DNA: TGTGCCAGCAGCTTAACGGCCAGCGGGAGATCCTACAATGAGCAGTTCTTC

J gene: TRBJ2-1
V gene: TRBV28
clone size: few
D gene: TRBD1
CDR3 protein: CASTEGTGRNEQFF
CDR3 DNA: TGTGCCAGCACAGAGGGGACAGGGAGGAATGAGCAGTTCTTC

J gene: TRBJ2-7
V gene: TRBV6-1
clone size: many
D gene: .
CDR3 protein: CASSEVAGPAERYF
CDR3 DNA: TGTGCCAGCAGTGAAGTGGCAGGACCCGCCGAGAGGTACTTC

J gene: TRBJ1-3
V gene: TRBV11-2
clone size: many
D gene: .
CDR3 protein: CASSTMSVSGNTIYF
CDR3 DNA: TGTGCCAGCAGCACCATGTCGGTCAGTGGAAACACCATATATTTT

J gene: TRBJ2-3
V gene: TRBV7-9
clone size: many
D gene: .
CDR3 protein: CASSLAVGLADTQYF
CDR3 DNA: TGTGCCAGCAGCTTAGCAGTCGGGTTAGCAGATACGCAGTATTTT

J gene: TRBJ2-3
V gene: TRBV7-8
clone size: few
D gene: TRBD1
CDR3 protein: CVSSFPGQNTDTQYF
CDR3 DNA: TGTGTCAGCAGCTTTCCGGGACAGAACACAGATACGCAGTATTTT

J gene: TRBJ2-5
V gene: TRBV2
clone size: many
D gene: .
CDR3 protein: CASRDDIRETQYF
CDR3 DNA: TGTGCCAGCAGGGATGACATTCGGGAGACCCAGTACTTC

J gene: TRBJ2-5
V gene: TRBV6-5
clone size: many
D gene: TRBD2
CDR3 protein: CASSYRERDWETQYF
CDR3 DNA: TGTGCCAGCAGTTACCGCGAGCGGGATTGGGAGACCCAGTACTTC

J gene: TRBJ2-7
V gene: TRBV6-1
clone size: many
D gene: .
CDR3 protein: CASSEAQLAYEQYF
CDR3 DNA: TGTGCCAGCAGTGAAGCTCAGCTAGCCTACGAGCAGTACTTC

J gene: TRBJ2-1
V gene: TRBV2
clone size: .
D gene: .
CDR3 protein: CASGDVSVEQSF
CDR3 DNA: TGTGCCAGCGGTGACGTCAGCGTTGAGCAGTCCTTC

J gene: TRBJ1-2
V gene: TRBV12-3/TRBV12-4
clone size: many
D gene: .
CDR3 protein: CASSRDIDYGYTF
CDR3 DNA: TGTGCCAGCTCTCGGGACATAGACTATGGCTACACCTTC

J gene: TRBJ1-2
V gene: TRBV27
clone size: many
D gene: .
CDR3 protein: CASSLSMRVLNYGYTF
CDR3 DNA: TGTGCCAGCAGTTTATCAATGAGGGTCCTTAATTATGGCTACACCTTC

J gene: TRBJ1-2
V gene: TRBV15
clone size: many
D gene: TRBD1
CDR3 protein: CATASGQGLGYTF
CDR3 DNA: TGTGCCACCGCCTCGGGACAGGGTCTTGGCTACACCTTC

J gene: TRBJ2-3
V gene: TRBV18
clone size: few
D gene: .
CDR3 protein: CASSPWGADTQYF
CDR3 DNA: TGTGCCAGCTCACCATGGGGGGCAGATACGCAGTATTTT

J gene: TRBJ2-1
V gene: TRBV6-5
clone size: few
D gene: .
CDR3 protein: CASTRDGESSYNEQFF
CDR3 DNA: TGTGCCAGCACTCGTGACGGAGAAAGCTCCTACAATGAGCAGTTCTTC

J gene: TRBJ2-4
V gene: TRBV11-2
clone size: .
D gene: .
CDR3 protein: CASSLEVSPANIQYF
CDR3 DNA: TGTGCCAGCAGCTTAGAAGTATCCCCGGCGAACATTCAGTACTTC

J gene: TRBJ2-1
V gene: TRBV25-1
clone size: many
D gene: TRBD2
CDR3 protein: CASSKRGSWPEQFF
CDR3 DNA: TGTGCCAGCAGTAAGCGGGGAAGTTGGCCTGAGCAGTTCTTC

J gene: TRBJ1-2
V gene: TRBV29-1
clone size: many
D gene: .
CDR3 protein: CSALEHRYGYTF
CDR3 DNA: TGCAGCGCCCTGGAGCACCGCTATGGCTACACCTTC

J gene: TRBJ2-1
V gene: TRBV15
clone size: many
D gene: .
CDR3 protein: CATSQSFRENRYNEQFF
CDR3 DNA: TGTGCCACCAGCCAGAGCTTCAGGGAGAACAGGTACAATGAGCAGTTCTTC

J gene: TRBJ2-3
V gene: TRBV29-1
clone size: many
D gene: .
CDR3 protein: CSVEGGDLRTDTQYF
CDR3 DNA: TGCAGCGTTGAAGGGGGGGATCTTCGCACAGATACGCAGTATTTT

J gene: TRBJ1-2
V gene: TRBV7-2
clone size: many
D gene: TRBD1
CDR3 protein: CASSYAGTGGAGGYTF
CDR3 DNA: TGTGCCAGCAGCTACGCCGGGACAGGGGGCGCGGGTGGCTACACCTTC